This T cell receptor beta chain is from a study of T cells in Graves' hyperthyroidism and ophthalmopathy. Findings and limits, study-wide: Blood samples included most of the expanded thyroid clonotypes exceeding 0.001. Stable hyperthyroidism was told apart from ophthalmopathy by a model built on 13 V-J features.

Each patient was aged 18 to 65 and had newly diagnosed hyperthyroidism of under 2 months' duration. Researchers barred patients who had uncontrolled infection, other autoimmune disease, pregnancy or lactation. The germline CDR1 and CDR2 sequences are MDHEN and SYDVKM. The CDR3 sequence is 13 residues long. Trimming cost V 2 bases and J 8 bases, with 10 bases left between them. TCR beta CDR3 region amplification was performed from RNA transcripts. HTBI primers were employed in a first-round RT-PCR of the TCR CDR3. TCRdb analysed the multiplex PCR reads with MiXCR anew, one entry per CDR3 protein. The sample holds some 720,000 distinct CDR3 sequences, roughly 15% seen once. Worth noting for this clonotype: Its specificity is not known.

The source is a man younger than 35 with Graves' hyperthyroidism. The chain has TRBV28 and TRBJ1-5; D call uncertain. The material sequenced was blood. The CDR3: CASSLRRWEPQHF. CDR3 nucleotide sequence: TGTGCCAGCAGTTTACGGAGGTGGGAGCCCCAGCATTTT.